Listed below are T cell receptor beta chains from one sample, sequenced in a study of identical twins. TCRdb re-analysed the 5' RACE reads in MiXCR, keeping a single row per CDR3 protein. The sample holds 570,000 or so distinct CDR3 sequences, 9.6% seen once. These data were likewise used in another study, on yellow fever vaccine responses in identical twins.

The sample comprised PBMCs. These TCRs come from a woman between 18 and 29 years old in good health. CDR3s include the opening cysteine and the closing phenylalanine or tryptophan. The D gene is left open where the match is weak. Clone size is shown for a subset of rows, as once, few, many or a class of expanded clone.

size	D	V	J	CDR3	DNA
many	NA	TRBV5-1	TRBJ2-6	CASSFTSTAKGANVLTF	TGCGCCAGCAGCTTTACCTCGACGGCGAAAGGGGCCAACGTCCTGACTTTC
NA	NA	TRBV28	TRBJ2-7	CASSPGGGRTYEQYF	TGTGCCAGCAGCCCCGGGGGCGGGAGAACTTACGAGCAGTACTTC
many	TRBD2	TRBV10-2	TRBJ2-5	CASSAGGETQYF	TGCGCCAGCAGTGCGGGGGGAGAGACCCAGTACTTC
NA	NA	TRBV18	TRBJ2-7	CASSPREIYEQYF	TGTGCCAGCTCACCCAGGGAAATTTACGAGCAGTACTTC
few	TRBD2	TRBV30	TRBJ2-1	CAWSMGLAFEQFF	TGTGCCTGGAGTATGGGACTAGCGTTTGAGCAGTTCTTC
NA	TRBD1	TRBV7-9	TRBJ2-7	CASRGDSMYEQYF	TGTGCCAGCAGAGGGGACAGCATGTACGAGCAGTACTTC
NA	TRBD1	TRBV7-9	TRBJ1-5	CASSTDRDAGQPQHF	TGTGCCAGCAGTACCGACAGGGATGCGGGTCAGCCCCAGCATTTT
many	TRBD1	TRBV20-1	TRBJ2-7	CSAYGTGSYEQYF	TGCAGTGCGTACGGGACAGGGTCCTACGAGCAGTACTTC
many	NA	TRBV6-1	TRBJ2-2	CASSARDKNTGELFF	TGTGCCAGCAGTGCCCGGGACAAAAACACCGGGGAGCTGTTTTTT
few	TRBD2	TRBV9	TRBJ2-1	CASQAGLAGNEQFF	TGTGCCAGCCAGGCGGGACTAGCGGGAAATGAGCAGTTCTTC
NA	NA	TRBV28	TRBJ2-1	CASSLSGEFYNEQFF	TGTGCCAGCAGTTTATCAGGGGAATTTTACAATGAGCAGTTCTTC
many	TRBD2	TRBV28	TRBJ2-1	CASSTSGGHEEQFF	TGTGCCAGCAGTACTAGCGGGGGACACGAAGAGCAGTTCTTC
few	NA	TRBV27	TRBJ2-6	CASRDEGSGANVLTF	TGTGCCAGCAGGGATGAGGGGTCTGGGGCCAACGTCCTGACTTTC
few	NA	TRBV29-1	TRBJ2-1	CSAGGTQVSGEQFF	TGCAGCGCCGGCGGGACACAAGTTTCGGGTGAGCAGTTCTTC
NA	TRBD1	TRBV20-1	TRBJ2-7	CSARETGVYEQYF	TGCAGTGCTAGAGAGACAGGGGTCTACGAGCAGTACTTC
many	TRBD1	TRBV5-5	TRBJ2-1	CASSLTGGQYNEQFF	TGTGCCAGCAGTTTGACAGGGGGCCAATACAATGAGCAGTTCTTC
few	NA	TRBV9	TRBJ1-1	CASSGTGGYTEAFF	TGTGCCAGCAGCGGGACCGGAGGGTACACTGAAGCTTTCTTT
NA	TRBD2	TRBV6-1	TRBJ2-1	CASRRSTSGGRNEQFF	TGTGCCAGCAGACGCTCGACTAGCGGGGGACGCAATGAGCAGTTCTTC
few	TRBD2	TRBV20-1	TRBJ2-1	CSARGGTSGFNEQFF	TGCAGTGCTAGAGGCGGGACTAGCGGTTTCAATGAGCAGTTCTTC
NA	NA	TRBV7-2	TRBJ2-7	CASSSGLPTSYEQYF	TGTGCCAGCAGTTCCGGACTACCTACTTCCTACGAGCAGTACTTC
many	TRBD2	TRBV3-1	TRBJ2-1	CASSQSRTSGGRSNEQFF	TGTGCCAGCAGCCAATCTCGGACTAGCGGGGGACGTAGCAATGAGCAGTTCTTC
many	NA	TRBV5-1	TRBJ2-2	CASSQGHPNTGELFF	TGCGCCAGCAGCCAGGGGCACCCGAACACCGGGGAGCTGTTTTTT
many	NA	TRBV29-1	TRBJ1-1	CSGAHTEAFF	TGCAGCGGTGCTCACACTGAAGCTTTCTTT
many	NA	TRBV15	TRBJ2-7	CATRDRTYEQYF	TGTGCCACCAGGGATCGGACCTACGAGCAGTACTTC
few	NA	TRBV30	TRBJ2-3	CAWSVQVLDTQYF	TGTGCCTGGAGTGTACAAGTTTTAGATACGCAGTATTTT
NA	NA	TRBV6-5	TRBJ2-1	CASSFQTGPREQFF	TGTGCCAGCAGTTTCCAGACGGGCCCCAGGGAGCAGTTCTTC
NA	NA	TRBV6-5	TRBJ1-6	CASSLGHSPLHF	TGTGCCAGCAGCCTCGGACATTCACCCCTCCACTTT
NA	NA	TRBV27	TRBJ2-3	CASMRWNTDTQYF	TGTGCCAGCATGCGGTGGAACACAGATACGCAGTATTTT
NA	TRBD1	TRBV9	TRBJ2-2	CACSTRWDRTNTGELFF	TGTGCCTGCAGCACCCGGTGGGACAGGACCAACACCGGGGAGCTGTTTTTT